This is a list of T cell receptor beta chains from one sample in a study of T-cell reconstitution after alpha-beta-depleted transplantation in children. TCRdb used MiXCR to reprocess the PCR reads, holding one entry per CDR3 protein. The sample yields about 72,000 distinct CDR3 sequences, roughly 6.6% seen once. Material: PBMCs from the stem cell graft donor, obtained from the stem cell graft. These receptors were obtained from a human donor who donated a stem cell graft to a child with acute lymphoblastic leukemia. Both conserved end residues are part of each CDR3. A D gene is named only where the DNA matches it firmly. Only some rows state a clone size, as once, few, many or a class for expanded clones.

TGCGCCAGCAGCTGGAACAGGGTTTCCTATAATTCACCCCTCCACTTT	CASSWNRVSYNSPLHF	TRBJ1-6	NA	TRBV5-1	many
TGCAGCGTTGTACGGGGAGCGGGGGGCGTTGTCGGGGAGACCCAGTACTTC	CSVVRGAGGVVGETQYF	TRBJ2-5	TRBD2	TRBV29-1	many
TGTGCCGGGACAGGGGCCCTAAACACTGAAGCTTTCTTT	CAGTGALNTEAFF	TRBJ1-1	TRBD1	TRBV6-2/TRBV6-3	many
TGTGCCAGCAGCTTTCCGCCGGGCCAAGCTTTCTTT	CASSFPPGQAFF	TRBJ1-1	NA	TRBV7-2	few
TGTGCCAGCACCAATTCTCATCGGAACACTGAAGCTTTCTTT	CASTNSHRNTEAFF	TRBJ1-1	NA	TRBV7-2	NA
TGTGCCAGCAGCATACAGGGAAACTATGGCTACACCTTC	CASSIQGNYGYTF	TRBJ1-2	NA	TRBV21-1	NA
TGTGCCAGCAGCTTCCGGGGTCCGATGAAGAACGAGCAGTACTTC	CASSFRGPMKNEQYF	TRBJ2-7	NA	TRBV13	many
TGTGCCAGCAGCGTAGCTCATGGGATTAGCACAGATACGCAGTATTTT	CASSVAHGISTDTQYF	TRBJ2-3	NA	TRBV9	many
TGCGCCAGCAGCCTGGAGGTGCAGGGACGCGCAGATACGCAGTATTTT	CASSLEVQGRADTQYF	TRBJ2-3	NA	TRBV5-1	many
TGTGCCAGCAGCTTAGGGGATAGAGGGGTCAATCAGCCCCAGCATTTT	CASSLGDRGVNQPQHF	TRBJ1-5	NA	TRBV7-9	many
TGTGCCAGCAGTGAATATGGGGGAGGGCCCGGGGAGCTGTTTTTT	CASSEYGGGPGELFF	TRBJ2-2	TRBD2	TRBV6-1	many
TGTGCCAGCACCCCTGGCAGGGGGAGCCCCTATGGCTACACCTTC	CASTPGRGSPYGYTF	TRBJ1-2	TRBD1	TRBV28	NA
TGCGCCAGCAGCCAAGGGAGGGGCACTGAAGCTTTCTTT	CASSQGRGTEAFF	TRBJ1-1	NA	TRBV4-3	many
TGTGCCAGCAGTTTAGATTTCGGCGGTATGGCTTTCTTT	CASSLDFGGMAFF	TRBJ1-1	NA	TRBV28	many
TGCAGTGCTAGAGTGGCTAAAGGGGGGAATCAGCCCCAGCATTTT	CSARVAKGGNQPQHF	TRBJ1-5	NA	TRBV20-1	many
TGTGCCAGCAGTGCCTACTCAGGGGGCAAACAGCCCCAGCATTTT	CASSAYSGGKQPQHF	TRBJ1-5	TRBD1	TRBV27	NA
TGTGCCAGCAGCCTGACAGGCTACGAGCAGTACTTC	CASSLTGYEQYF	TRBJ2-7	NA	TRBV7-9	many
TGCGCCAGCAGCTCATTAGCGGGGGAGCAGTTCTTC	CASSSLAGEQFF	TRBJ2-1	TRBD2	TRBV5-1	many
TGTGCCAGCAGTGAAGATGGCAGCCATGAGCAGTTCTTC	CASSEDGSHEQFF	TRBJ2-1	NA	TRBV2	NA
TGCAGTGCTACACCTGACTTGTCTAGCTACGAGCAGTACTTC	CSATPDLSSYEQYF	TRBJ2-7	NA	TRBV20-1	many
TGCAGTGCTAGACCCCGCGACCGCACAGATACGCAGTATTTT	CSARPRDRTDTQYF	TRBJ2-3	NA	TRBV20-1	many
TGTGCCAGCTCACCAGACAGCCAGGGCACAGATACGCAGTATTTT	CASSPDSQGTDTQYF	TRBJ2-3	NA	TRBV18	NA
TGCGCCAGCAGTGATCAATGGGGCGCCTACAATGAGCAGTTCTTC	CASSDQWGAYNEQFF	TRBJ2-1	NA	TRBV10-1	many
TGTGCCAGCAGCCCCGGTCTGACTTTGGGTGGCTACACCTTC	CASSPGLTLGGYTF	TRBJ1-2	NA	TRBV5-6	many
TGTGCCAGCAGCTTGGCCCTATCCACCGGGGAGCTGTTTTTT	CASSLALSTGELFF	TRBJ2-2	NA	TRBV7-6	NA
TGTGCCACCGATTCACCCCTCCACTTT	CATDSPLHF	TRBJ1-6	NA	TRBV11-2	NA
TGCAGCGTTGGTCACCCTACCGGGGAGCTGTTTTTT	CSVGHPTGELFF	TRBJ2-2	NA	TRBV29-1	many
TGTGCCAGCAGCTTAGCGGGGGCGACCCAATACGAGCAGTACTTC	CASSLAGATQYEQYF	TRBJ2-7	NA	TRBV7-2	many
TGCGCCAGCAGCTTGGACAGGGAACGGGCTGGAAACACCATATATTTT	CASSLDRERAGNTIYF	TRBJ1-3	NA	TRBV5-1	many
TGTGCCAGTAGCCCCGAGAGGACAGGGAACACTGAAGCTTTCTTT	CASSPERTGNTEAFF	TRBJ1-1	TRBD1	TRBV19	NA
TGTGCCAGCTCAGGGACAGGTACCACTGAAGCTTTCTTT	CASSGTGTTEAFF	TRBJ1-1	TRBD1	TRBV18	few
TGTGCCAGCAGTTTTGCGTCAGGGTATTCACCCCTCCACTTT	CASSFASGYSPLHF	TRBJ1-6	NA	TRBV12-3/TRBV12-4	many
TGTGCCAGCAGCTTAAGGGGGGGGGCCCCAGATACGCAGTATTTT	CASSLRGGAPDTQYF	TRBJ2-3	NA	TRBV11-3	many
TGTGCCAGCAGCCTCCTTTGGGGGGAGGATGAAAAACTGTTTTTT	CASSLLWGEDEKLFF	TRBJ1-4	NA	TRBV27	many
TGTGCCAGCAGCCAAGTTATGGGGAACACTGAAGCTTTCTTT	CASSQVMGNTEAFF	TRBJ1-1	NA	TRBV3-1	few
TGTGCCAGCAGCATAGGACTAGCTGCCTACGAGCAGTACTTC	CASSIGLAAYEQYF	TRBJ2-7	TRBD2	TRBV5-4	many
TGCAGCGTTGAGGGAAACACCGGGGAGCTGTTTTTT	CSVEGNTGELFF	TRBJ2-2	NA	TRBV29-1	many
TGTGCCAGCAGTTTTAGGCCCGACAGCTCCTACGAGCAGTACTTC	CASSFRPDSSYEQYF	TRBJ2-7	NA	TRBV28	many
TGTGCCAGTAGCACCCCGGGTTCAGATACGCAGTATTTT	CASSTPGSDTQYF	TRBJ2-3	NA	TRBV19	NA
TGTGCCAGCAGGTTATCCGGGGGCACCTACGAGCAGTACTTC	CASRLSGGTYEQYF	TRBJ2-7	NA	TRBV7-2	many
TGTGCCTCCGACAGGGGCCACACCGGGGAGCTGTTTTTT	CASDRGHTGELFF	TRBJ2-2	TRBD1	TRBV6-1	NA
TGTGCCAGCAGTGCGAGGACGACCTACGAGCAGTACTTC	CASSARTTYEQYF	TRBJ2-7	NA	TRBV2	NA
TGTGCCAGCAGCCAAGGGGGGACTAGCGGGGGCCAAGAGACCCAGTACTTC	CASSQGGTSGGQETQYF	TRBJ2-5	TRBD2	TRBV3-1	NA
TGTGCCAGCAGCTCCGTCCCCAATCAGCCCCAGCATTTT	CASSSVPNQPQHF	TRBJ1-5	NA	TRBV7-9	few
TGTGCCAGCAGCTTGGCGACAGGGAACGAGCAGTACTTC	CASSLATGNEQYF	TRBJ2-7	TRBD1	TRBV7-8	many
TGTGCCAGCAGCTTATCCGGGTCGGGGACCTACGAGCAGTACTTC	CASSLSGSGTYEQYF	TRBJ2-7	NA	TRBV7-2	many
TGTGCCAGCAGTCCCCTCGGGGGAACCTACGAGCAGTACTTC	CASSPLGGTYEQYF	TRBJ2-7	NA	TRBV6-1	few
TGTGCCAGCAGCTTAACCGGAGTTGGGGAAGAGACCCAGTACTTC	CASSLTGVGEETQYF	TRBJ2-5	NA	TRBV7-3	few
TGTGCCAGCAGCTCATCGACTAGCGGGGGGGCGAATACGCAGTATTTT	CASSSSTSGGANTQYF	TRBJ2-3	TRBD2	TRBV7-6	few
TGTGCCAGCCAAACCTACACGTACGAGCAGTACTTC	CASQTYTYEQYF	TRBJ2-7	NA	TRBV6-1	many
TGCAGTGCTATAGGAGGCGGCAGAGTTACGAACACTGAAGCTTTCTTT	CSAIGGGRVTNTEAFF	TRBJ1-1	NA	TRBV20-1	many
TGTGCCAGCAGCGAACAACAGAACACTGAAGCTTTCTTT	CASSEQQNTEAFF	TRBJ1-1	NA	TRBV7-6	NA
TGTGCCAGCAGACAGGGCCCTGGAAACAACATATATTTT	CASRQGPGNNIYF	TRBJ1-3	NA	TRBV6-5	many
TGCGCCAGCAGCATACAGGGGACTGTCGAGACCCAGTACTTC	CASSIQGTVETQYF	TRBJ2-5	NA	TRBV5-1	many
TGTGCCAGCAGCCCCGAGGCCAGCTCCTACAATGAGCAGTTCTTC	CASSPEASSYNEQFF	TRBJ2-1	NA	TRBV5-5	NA